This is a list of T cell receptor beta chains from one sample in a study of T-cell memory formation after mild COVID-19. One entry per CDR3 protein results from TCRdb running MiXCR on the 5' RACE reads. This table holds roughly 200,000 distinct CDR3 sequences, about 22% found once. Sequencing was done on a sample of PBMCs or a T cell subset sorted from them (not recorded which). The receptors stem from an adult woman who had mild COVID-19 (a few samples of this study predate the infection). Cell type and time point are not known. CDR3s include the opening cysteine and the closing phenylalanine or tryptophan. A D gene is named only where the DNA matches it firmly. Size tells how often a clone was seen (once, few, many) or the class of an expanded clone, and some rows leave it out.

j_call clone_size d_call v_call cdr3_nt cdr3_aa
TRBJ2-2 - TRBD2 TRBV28 TGTGCCAGCAGCATCCACGTGGGGCTAGCGGAAAACACCGGGGAGCTGTTTTTT CASSIHVGLAENTGELFF
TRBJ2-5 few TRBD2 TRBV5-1 TGCGCCAGCAGCTTGGCGGGACTAGCTTTCGAAGAGACCCAGTACTTC CASSLAGLAFEETQYF
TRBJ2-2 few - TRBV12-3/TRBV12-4 TGTGCCAGCAGTTTAGAGTTAGCCGGGGAGCTGTTTTTT CASSLELAGELFF
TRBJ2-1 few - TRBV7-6 TGTGCCAGCAGCTTAGCTCTGGCTAGTCGCCACAATGAGCAGTTCTTC CASSLALASRHNEQFF
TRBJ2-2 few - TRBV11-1 TGTGCCAGCAGTTACGTCCGGGGAACGAACACCGGGGAGCTGTTTTTT CASSYVRGTNTGELFF
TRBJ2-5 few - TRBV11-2 TGTGCCAGCAGCTCAGGCACTAGAGGCCAAGAGACCCAGTACTTC CASSSGTRGQETQYF
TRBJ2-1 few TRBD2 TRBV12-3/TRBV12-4 TGTGCCAGCAGTCTTCTAGCGGGAGTCTACAATGAGCAGTTCTTC CASSLLAGVYNEQFF
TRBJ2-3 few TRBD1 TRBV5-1 TGCGCCAGCCGACAGGGGAAGACAGATACGCAGTATTTT CASRQGKTDTQYF
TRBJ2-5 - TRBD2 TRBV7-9 TGTGCCAGCAGCAGCACCCGGAGCGGGGTACGAGAGACCCAGTACTTC CASSSTRSGVRETQYF
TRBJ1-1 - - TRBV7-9 TGTGCCAGCAGCCCGACGGGACGGCCGAACACTGAAGCTTTCTTT CASSPTGRPNTEAFF
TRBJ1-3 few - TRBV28 TGTGCCAGCAGTTCCGACAGCTCTGGAAACACCATATATTTT CASSSDSSGNTIYF
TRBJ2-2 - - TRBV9 TGTGCCAGCAGCGTTAACGACGGGACGAACACCGGGGAGCTGTTTTTT CASSVNDGTNTGELFF
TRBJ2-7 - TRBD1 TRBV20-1 TGCAGTGCTAGGCCTGACCGGGACAGGGACCACGAGCAGTACTTC CSARPDRDRDHEQYF
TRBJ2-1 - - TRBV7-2 TGTGCCAGCAGCTTAGGAGGGGAAGGACCCTACAATGAGCAGTTCTTC CASSLGGEGPYNEQFF
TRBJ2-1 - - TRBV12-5 TGTGCTAGTGGTCTCGGGCTAGTGCCCAATGAGCAGTTCTTC CASGLGLVPNEQFF
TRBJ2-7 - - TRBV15 TGTGCCACCAGCAGAGATCGGGACACTCTCTTCGAGCAGTACTTC CATSRDRDTLFEQYF
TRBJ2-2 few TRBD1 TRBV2 TGTGCCAGCTACCGAGACCCGGGACAGGGGGTCACCGGGGAGCTGTTTTTT CASYRDPGQGVTGELFF
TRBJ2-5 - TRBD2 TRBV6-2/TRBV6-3 TGTGCCAGCATTAGTACTAGCGGGGGCAGGGAGACCCAGTACTTC CASISTSGGRETQYF
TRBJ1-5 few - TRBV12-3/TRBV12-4 TGTGCCAGCAGCTCAGACCCCTTTCAGGGTTGGGATCAGCCCCAGCATTTT CASSSDPFQGWDQPQHF
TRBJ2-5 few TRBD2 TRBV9 TGTGCCAGCAGCGTTGGACTAGCGGGGTACCAAGAGACCCAGTACTTC CASSVGLAGYQETQYF
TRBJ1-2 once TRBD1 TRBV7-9 TGTGCCAGCAGCTTTCCAGGGGGCGCGACTAACTATGGCTACACCTTC CASSFPGGATNYGYTF
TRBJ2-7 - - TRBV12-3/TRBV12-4 TGTGCCAGCAGTTTAACCTTCTCCTACGAGCAGTACTTC CASSLTFSYEQYF
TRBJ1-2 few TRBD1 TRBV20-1 TGCAGTGCTAGAGTCGTACAGGGGCCAGCTAACTATGGCTACACCTTC CSARVVQGPANYGYTF
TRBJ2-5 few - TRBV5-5 TGTGCCAGCAGCTTGGGGTACAGGGGGGGCGAGACCCAGTACTTC CASSLGYRGGETQYF
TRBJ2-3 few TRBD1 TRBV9 TGTGCCAGCAGCGTAGTGGACAGGGTGACAGATACGCAGTATTTT CASSVVDRVTDTQYF
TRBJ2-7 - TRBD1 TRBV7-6 TGTGCCAGCAGCTTAGCCGGGACAGGGGGCGCGGGGCCTGGTCCTCTGTACGAGCAGTACTTC CASSLAGTGGAGPGPLYEQYF
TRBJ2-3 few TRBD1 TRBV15 TGTGCCACCAGCGGGCAGACAGGGGGCACAGATACGCAGTATTTT CATSGQTGGTDTQYF
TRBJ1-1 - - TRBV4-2 TGTGCCAGCAGTCTTTTTGGCGTGCCTCGCACTGAAGCTTTCTTT CASSLFGVPRTEAFF
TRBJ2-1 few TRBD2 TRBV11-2 TGTGCCAGCAGCTGGGGGACTAGCGGGATAAGGTACAATGAGCAGTTCTTC CASSWGTSGIRYNEQFF
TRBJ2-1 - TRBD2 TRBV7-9 TGTGCCAGCAGCTCCCAGACTAGCGGGAGAAAGTTGGAGCAGTTCTTC CASSSQTSGRKLEQFF
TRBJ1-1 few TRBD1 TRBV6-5 TGTGCCAGCAGGATCTTACAGGGGTTGACTGAAGCTTTCTTT CASRILQGLTEAFF
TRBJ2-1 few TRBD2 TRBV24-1 TGTGCCACCAGTGATTCGGGAGGGCGAGAGCAGTTCTTC CATSDSGGREQFF
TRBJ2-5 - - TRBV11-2 TGTGCCAGCAGCTCTGGGACACTCGGGGGGACCCAGTACTTC CASSSGTLGGTQYF
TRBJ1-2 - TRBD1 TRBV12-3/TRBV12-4 TGTGCCAGCAGTGATCAGGGGGGGGATGGCTACACCTTC CASSDQGGDGYTF
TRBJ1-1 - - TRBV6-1 TGTGCCAGCAGTGAGGGCAGAGGTCTGGGCACTGAAGCTTTCTTT CASSEGRGLGTEAFF
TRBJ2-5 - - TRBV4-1 TGCGCCAGCAGCCAAGCCTCGGACAGTTACCAAGAGACCCAGTACTTC CASSQASDSYQETQYF
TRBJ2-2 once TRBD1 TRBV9 TGTGCCAGCAGCGGTGGACAGGGGGCCGGGGAGCTGTTTTTT CASSGGQGAGELFF
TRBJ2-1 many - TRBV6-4 TGTGCCAGCGGGTCAACTGAACAGGATGAGCAGTTCTTC CASGSTEQDEQFF
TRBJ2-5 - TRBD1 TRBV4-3 TGCGCCAGCAGCCAGGGGACAGGGGTTTGGGAGACCCAGTACTTC CASSQGTGVWETQYF
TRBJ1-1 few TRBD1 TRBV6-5 TGTGCCAGCAGTAGATATCAGGGGGCCGGGACTGAAGCTTTCTTT CASSRYQGAGTEAFF
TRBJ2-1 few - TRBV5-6 TGTGCCAGCAGAATCCCGGGGGATGAGCAGTTCTTC CASRIPGDEQFF
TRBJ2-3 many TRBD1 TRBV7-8 TGTGCCAGCAGCCCAAGCCCGACAGGGCAGACGCAGTATTTT CASSPSPTGQTQYF
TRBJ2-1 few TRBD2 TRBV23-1 TGCGCCAGCAGTCAATCCATAGCGGGGATGAGCTCCTACAATGAGCAGTTCTTC CASSQSIAGMSSYNEQFF